This TCR beta chain was recorded in a study of blood T cells in healthy people across ages. General study results and limits: In long-lived donors, naive CD4+ cell counts and diversity exceeded those of aged donors.

The individuals who served as donors were healthy Caucasians living in Russia, aged about 6 to 100. The CDR3 has 15 residues. CDR1 is SGDLS, CDR2 YYNGEE, per germline. J lost 0 bases, V lost 4 bases, and 4 bases had no gene match. Worth noting for this clonotype: As yet, its antigen is unknown.

PCR was performed a second time for about 7 to 12 cycles using a sample-barcoded 5' primer and a J-beta primer mix. TCRdb fed the 5' RACE reads into MiXCR, producing one record per CDR3 protein. The sample consists of around 970,000 distinct CDR3 sequences, 51% of them appearing once. Material for sequencing was blood. This clonotype was obtained from a woman aged 55-70 years in good health. The rearrangement links TRBV9 to TRBJ2-4; TRBD2 matches 7 bases. The CDR3 loop is CASSSRLAAKNIQYF. The CDR3 nucleotides are TGTGCCAGCAGCTCCCGACTAGCAGCCAAAAACATTCAGTACTTC.